The 23 T cell receptor beta chains given below trace back to one sample, sequenced in a study of control samples from healthy donors and cancer patients. TCRdb's table, derived via immunoSEQ multiplex PCR, lists solely in-frame clones and lacks some. This table has 90,000 to 130,000 clones, around nine tenths appearing once. Sequencing was carried out using PBMCs. The source is a woman aged 60-75 years with lung cancer.

The V call is TRBV7-9, the J call TRBJ2-1; 7 bases map to TRBD2. The CDR3 is made up of 14 amino acids. The V and J ends lost 3 bases and 4 bases, in that order; junction bases with no gene match: 3. Germline V CDR1 and CDR2: SEHNR, FQNEAQ (reference sequence). The CDR3: CASSLTSSYNEQFF. In DNA, the CDR3 is TGTGCCAGCAGCTTGACTAGCTCGTACAATGAGCAGTTCTTC.

The genes are TRBV19 and TRBJ2-1; possible D gene TRBD2, 5 bases. Germline CDR1 is LNHDA and CDR2 is SQIVND (reference sequence). This CDR3 has 15 amino acids. The ends were cut back, 1 base at V and 3 bases at J, with 10 bases in the middle. The CDR3 nucleotides are TGTGCCAGTAGTATAGTCCTAGCTATCTACAATGAGCAGTTCTTC. Its translation is CASSIVLAIYNEQFF.

The rearrangement uses TRBV3-1 (or the pseudogene TRBV3-2) and TRBJ2-3; 9 bases are shared with TRBD1. The CDR3 runs 16 residues. Germline CDR1 and CDR2: LGHDT and YNNKEL (reference sequence). V shed 2 bases and J 1 base; nucleotides not matched to a gene: 4. The DNA of the CDR3 is TGTGCCAGCAGCCAATGGGACAGGGAGGGCACAGATACGCAGTATTTT. Its translation: CASSQWDREGTDTQYF.

This chain joins TRBV7-8 and TRBJ2-1; 9 nucleotides align to TRBD2. CDR1 and CDR2 (germline): SGHVS, FQNEAQ. The J segment lost 2 bases and the V segment lost 3 bases, leaving 2 bases of the junction unmatched. The CDR3 has 15 amino acids. The CDR3 reads CASSLVAGAYNEQFF. The DNA for the CDR3 is TGTGCCAGCAGCTTGGTAGCGGGGGCCTACAATGAGCAGTTCTTC.

The genes are TRBV6-5 and TRBJ2-3, with 7 bases that match TRBD1. Germline loops: CDR1 MNHEY, CDR2 SVGAGI. Unmatched junction bases numbered 5, after V lost 4 bases and J lost 1 base. The CDR3 spans 15 residues. CDR3 amino acids: CASSFPGGGTDTQYF. CDR3 nucleotide sequence: TGTGCCAGCAGTTTTCCAGGGGGAGGCACAGATACGCAGTATTTT.

J is TRBJ2-7 and V is TRBV2, with TRBD1 matching over 9 bases. The CDR3 sequence is 14 residues long. Germline CDR1 and CDR2: SNHLY and FYNNEI. V gave up 5 bases and J gave up 8 bases; unmatched junction bases: 10. The CDR3 DNA reads as TGTGCCAGCAGTAACCCGGGACAGGGCGGACAGCAGTACTTC. As protein: CASSNPGQGGQQYF. Filled out from reference TRBV2 and TRBJ2-7, the complete variable domain reads EPEVTQTPSHQVTQMGQEVILRCVPISNHLYFYWYRQILGQKVEFLVSFYNNEISEKSEIFDDQFSVERPDGSNFTLKIRSTKLEDSAMYFCASSNPGQGGQQYFGPGTRLTVT.

Only one count was recorded for this clone. The CDR3 DNA reads as TGTGCCAGCAGTGATGGTGGGACCACCTACAATGAGCAGTTCTTC. The encoded protein is CASSDGGTTYNEQFF. The chain carries TRBV6-1 and TRBJ2-1, with D tentatively TRBD1 or TRBD2 (5 bases each). CDR1 is MNHNS, CDR2 SASEGT, per germline. This CDR3 has 15 residues. Trimming shortened V by 3 bases and J by 2 bases, and 11 bases separated the two germline ends.

The J gene is TRBJ1-3, the V gene TRBV12-2. TRBV12-2 is designated a pseudogene. The CDR3 has 17 amino acids. The CDR3 region has the DNA TGTGCAAGTCGCTTAGCGCATTTGAAGGGCTCTGGAAACACCATATATTTT. It translates to CASRLAHLKGSGNTIYF.

This chain connects TRBV3-1 (or the pseudogene TRBV3-2) to TRBJ2-3; 7 positions match TRBD2. This CDR3 region has 16 residues. In germline, CDR1 is LGHDT, CDR2 YNNKEL (reference sequence). The J segment lost 6 bases and the V segment lost 0 bases, leaving 9 bases of the junction unmatched. For the CDR3, the DNA is TGTGCCAGCAGCCAAGATGGGGGGAGGGCCAGGGATACGCAGTATTTT. It yields the protein CASSQDGGRARDTQYF.

The chain joins TRBV5-1 to TRBJ2-3, with 11 bases aligning to TRBD2. The trim removed 0 bases at V and 2 bases at J, leaving 11 bases unmatched. The CDR3 is 19 amino acids. Germline values: CDR1 SGHRS, CDR2 YFSETQ. The CDR3 DNA reads TGCGCCAGCAGCTTGGGGTTGCTAGCGGGGGGTACATACACAGATACGCAGTATTTT. Translating it yields CASSLGLLAGGTYTDTQYF.

This clone was detected only once. V gene TRBV6-5 combines with J gene TRBJ2-5, with a tentative D call TRBD2 (5 bases). The CDR3 extends over 13 amino acids. Germline-derived CDR1 and CDR2 are MNHEY and SVGAGI. Trimming cost V 4 bases and J 5 bases, with 11 bases left between them. The CDR3: CASSSLAGETQYF. As DNA, the CDR3 is TGTGCCAGCAGTTCCCTAGCTGGGGAGACCCAGTACTTC.

The chain joins TRBV24-1 to TRBJ2-5, with 12 bases fitting TRBD2. The CDR3 spans 16 residues. Trimming took 4 bases from V and 10 from J; bases not matched to a gene: 12. From germline, CDR1 is KGHDR and CDR2 SFDVKD. CDR3: CATSDPGLAGAHGQYF. CDR3 bases: TGTGCCACCAGTGACCCGGGACTAGCGGGTGCGCATGGCCAGTACTTC.

This clone was recorded only once. This chain links TRBV6-6 with TRBJ2-1, with D unclear. V lost 7 bases and J lost 9, with 13 bases in between. There are 12 residues in the CDR3. Germline V gene lookup returns CDR1 MNHNY and CDR2 SVGAGI (reference sequence). The CDR3: CASNFFGVEQFF. Written as DNA, the CDR3 is TGTGCCAGCAACTTCTTCGGAGTTGAGCAGTTCTTC.

The chain links TRBV19 to TRBJ1-1; D may be TRBD1 (6 bases). V dropped 1 base and J dropped 8 bases, with 11 bases sitting between them. In germline, CDR1 is LNHDA, CDR2 SQIVND (reference sequence). The CDR3 is 13 amino acids. CDR3 sequence (DNA): TGTGCCAGTAGTATAGTTACAGGGCTCGAAGCTTTCTTT. Translation gives CASSIVTGLEAFF. Supplemented by reference TRBV19 and TRBJ1-1, the full variable domain reads DGGITQSPKYLFRKEGQNVTLSCEQNLNHDAMYWYRQDPGQGLRLIYYSQIVNDFQKGDIAEGYSVSREKKESFPLTVTSAQKNPTAFYLCASSIVTGLEAFFGQGTRLTVV.

The rearrangement links TRBV7-9 to TRBJ1-2; D is possibly TRBD1 (5 bases). The germline V gene has CDR1 SEHNR and CDR2 FQNEAQ (reference sequence). Trimming removed 5 bases at V and 6 bases at J, with 22 bases between. This CDR3 is 16 amino acids long. Written as DNA, the CDR3 is TGTGCCAGCAGCCCTACGACGCGAAAGGGGTTGGATGGCTACACCTTC. It specifies CASSPTTRKGLDGYTF. Drawing the rest from reference TRBV7-9 and TRBJ1-2, the complete variable domain is DTGVSQNPRHKITKRGQNVTFRCDPISEHNRLYWYRQTLGQGPEFLTYFQNEAQLEKSRLLSDRFSAERPKGSFSTLEIQRTEQGDSAMYLCASSPTTRKGLDGYTFGSGTRLTVV.

The chain has TRBV9 and TRBJ2-2; TRBD2 aligns across 9 bases. The CDR3 is 17 residues long. V lost 0 bases and J lost 4; bases outside the gene matches: 7. In germline, CDR1 is SGDLS, CDR2 YYNGEE. The CDR3 DNA sequence: TGTGCCAGCAGCGTAGCTCAGGGACTAGCATCCACCGGGGAGCTGTTTTTT. Its protein product is CASSVAQGLASTGELFF.

The chain has TRBV5-8 and TRBJ1-2; a possible D gene is TRBD1 (5 bases). The V and J ends lost 0 bases and 2 bases respectively, with 8 bases between them. CDR1 is SGHTS, CDR2 YDEGEE, per germline. The CDR3 has 14 residues. CDR3 nucleotide sequence: TGTGCCAGCAGCTTGGGAGGGGTCAACTATGGCTACACCTTC. This gives the protein CASSLGGVNYGYTF.

The V and J genes are TRBV3-1 (or the pseudogene TRBV3-2) and TRBJ1-2, with TRBD1 as a possible D gene (5 bases). The CDR3 covers 14 residues. Trimming took off 1 base at V and 6 bases at J, with 12 bases between the two ends. Germline assignment: CDR1 LGHDT and CDR2 YNNKEL (reference sequence). The CDR3 DNA reads TGTGCCAGCAGCCAAGTAACATCGGGGCATGGCTACACCTTC. Encoded protein: CASSQVTSGHGYTF.

The chain joins TRBV5-1 to TRBJ2-5, with a tentative D call TRBD2 (5 bases). The ends were cut back, 0 bases at V and 5 bases at J, with 14 bases in the middle. This CDR3 is built from 15 residues. From germline, CDR1 is SGHRS and CDR2 YFSETQ. The CDR3 DNA sequence: TGCGCCAGCAGCTTGGGAGGGTTCCCCGGGGAGACCCAGTACTTC. Amino acids: CASSLGGFPGETQYF.

This clone has just one count. V usage is TRBV3-1 (or the pseudogene TRBV3-2) and J usage is TRBJ2-1; perhaps TRBD2 as D (5 bases). The CDR3 is 15 residues long. The germline V and J ends were trimmed by 5 bases and 0 bases, with 11 bases remaining between them. Per germline, CDR1 LGHDT and CDR2 YNNKEL (reference sequence). CDR3: CASSTFGSSYNEQFF. The CDR3 DNA reads TGTGCCAGCAGCACATTTGGGAGCTCCTACAATGAGCAGTTCTTC.

The chain joins TRBV2 to TRBJ1-6; D may be TRBD1 (5 bases). The CDR3 sequence is 16 residues long. The germline V and J ends were trimmed by 3 bases and 7 bases, with 16 bases remaining between them. Germline lookup yields CDR1 SNHLY and CDR2 FYNNEI. CDR3 sequence: CASSDKSGGRNSPLHF. The CDR3 nucleotides are TGTGCCAGCAGTGATAAATCGGGGGGACGGAATTCACCCCTCCACTTT.

The chain joins TRBV9 to TRBJ1-3, with D possibly matching TRBD1 (5 bases). V lost 0 bases to trimming and J lost 0 bases, with 10 bases between them. This CDR3 contains 16 residues. CDR1 and CDR2 from the germline V gene are SGDLS and YYNGEE. Here the CDR3 DNA reads TGTGCCAGCAGCGTAGCTACGGGGGACTCTGGAAACACCATATATTTT. This gives the protein CASSVATGDSGNTIYF.

V is TRBV29-1 and J is TRBJ1-1, with D possibly matching TRBD1 (5 bases). Looked up from germline, CDR1 is SQVTM and CDR2 is ANQGSEA. Trimming removed 7 bases at V and 5 bases at J, with 17 bases between. The CDR3 spans 13 residues. CDR3 sequence reads: CSARRGGTTEAFF. The CDR3 nucleotides read TGCAGCGCCCGCCGGGGGGGAACAACTGAAGCTTTCTTT.